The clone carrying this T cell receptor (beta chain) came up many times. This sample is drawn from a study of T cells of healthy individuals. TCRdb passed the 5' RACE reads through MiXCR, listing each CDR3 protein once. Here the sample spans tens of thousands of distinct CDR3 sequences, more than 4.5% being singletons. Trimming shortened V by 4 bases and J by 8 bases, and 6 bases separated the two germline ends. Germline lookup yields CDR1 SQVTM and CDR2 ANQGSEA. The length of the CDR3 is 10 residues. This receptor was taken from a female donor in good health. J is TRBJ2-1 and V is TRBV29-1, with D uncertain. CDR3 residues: CSVVQHEQFF. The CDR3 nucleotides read TGCAGCGTTGTACAGCATGAGCAGTTCTTC.